This paragraph reports one T cell receptor (beta chain). The antigen is undetermined. The same CDR3 is also encoded by other DNA sequences in this sample. Use of 60 Vbeta and 13 Jbeta primers characterized the PCR. The table came from immunoSEQ multiplex PCR; TCRdb's copy has only in-frame clones and leaves some out. The table shows about 77,000 clones, with nearly 80% occurring only once. The source of the sample is a study of cytomegalovirus exposure and HLA in healthy donors. About the study: Researchers found that approximately 80% of under 450 genotyped donors fell within the Caucasian-associated ancestry cluster.

Study findings and constraints: Analysis was performed later, and it showed HLA-associated TCR beta chains to be more clonally expanded than equally common others. Most CMV-associated TCR beta chains were later found to appear HLA-restricted.

The V gene's germline CDR1 is LNHDA and CDR2 SQIVND (reference sequence). This CDR3 comprises 13 residues. Unmatched junction bases numbered 1, after V lost 2 bases and J lost 4 bases. The receptor was isolated from a man between 35 and 55 years old in good health and CMV-seronegative. Input material: PBMCs. This rearrangement joins TRBV19 to TRBJ2-5; 7 nucleotides match TRBD2. In nucleotides, the CDR3 is TGTGCCAGTAGTATACCGGGGGGAGAGACCCAGTACTTC. Protein product: CASSIPGGETQYF. Variable domain in full (rest from reference TRBV19 and TRBJ2-5): DGGITQSPKYLFRKEGQNVTLSCEQNLNHDAMYWYRQDPGQGLRLIYYSQIVNDFQKGDIAEGYSVSREKKESFPLTVTSAQKNPTAFYLCASSIPGGETQYFGPGTRLLVL.